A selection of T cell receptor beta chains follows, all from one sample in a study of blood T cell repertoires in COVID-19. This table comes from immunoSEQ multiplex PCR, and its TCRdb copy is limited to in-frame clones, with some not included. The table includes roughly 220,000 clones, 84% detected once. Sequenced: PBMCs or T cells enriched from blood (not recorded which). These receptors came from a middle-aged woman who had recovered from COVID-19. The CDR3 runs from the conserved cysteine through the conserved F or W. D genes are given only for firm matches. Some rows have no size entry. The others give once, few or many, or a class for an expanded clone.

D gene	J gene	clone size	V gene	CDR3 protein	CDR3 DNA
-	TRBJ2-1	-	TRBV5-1	CASSLDRGNEQFF	TGCGCCAGCAGCTTGGATAGGGGCAATGAGCAGTTCTTC
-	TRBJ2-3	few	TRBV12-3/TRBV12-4	CASSNGDTQYF	TGTGCCAGCAGTAACGGGGATACGCAGTATTTT
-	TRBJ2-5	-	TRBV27	CASSLGPGGTQYF	TGTGCCAGCAGTTTAGGGCCCGGGGGGACCCAGTACTTC
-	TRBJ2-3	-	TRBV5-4	CASSPYRAGSTDTQYF	TGTGCCAGCAGCCCCTACAGGGCAGGTAGCACAGATACGCAGTATTTT
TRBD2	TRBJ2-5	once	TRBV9	CASSVGLSGGETQYF	TGTGCCAGCAGCGTAGGTTTGAGCGGGGGAGAGACCCAGTACTTC
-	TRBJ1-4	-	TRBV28	CASSFDGNEKLFF	TGTGCCAGCAGTTTCGACGGGAACGAAAAACTGTTTTTT
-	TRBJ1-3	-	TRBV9	CASSPRDISGNTIYF	TGTGCCAGCAGCCCTCGGGACATTTCTGGAAACACCATATATTTT
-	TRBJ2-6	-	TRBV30	CAWSVAGLGGANVLTF	TGTGCCTGGAGTGTCGCGGGGTTAGGTGGGGCCAACGTCCTGACTTTC
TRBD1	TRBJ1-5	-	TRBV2	CASSKTGASNQPQHF	TGTGCCAGCAGCAAAACAGGGGCAAGCAATCAGCCCCAGCATTTT
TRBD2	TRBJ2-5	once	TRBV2	CASSLLATQETQYF	TGTGCCAGCAGCCTACTAGCGACCCAAGAGACCCAGTACTTC